These T cell receptor beta chains were read from a single sample in a study of blood T cell repertoires in COVID-19. Sequencing was performed with immunoSEQ multiplex PCR; in TCRdb, only in-frame clones are kept and a portion is missing. The sample records about 180,000 clones, roughly 84% being singletons. Specimen: peripheral blood. These receptor sequences come from a person between 70 and 80 years old with COVID-19, enrolled during active disease. The CDR3 runs from the conserved cysteine through the conserved F or W. The D gene is left open where the match is weak. For some rows the clone size is stated as once, few or many, or as a class when expanded; others skip it.

J gene,D gene,clone size,V gene,CDR3 DNA,CDR3 protein
TRBJ1-6,.,.,TRBV2,TGTGCCAGTACGACTGACCCAGGGGCACCCCTCCACTTT,CASTTDPGAPLHF
TRBJ2-1,.,.,TRBV7-8,TGTGCCAGCACCCCCTTCACAGCTTACAATGAGCAGTTCTTC,CASTPFTAYNEQFF
TRBJ2-7,TRBD2,.,TRBV3-1/TRBV3-2,TGTGCCAGCAGCCAGGGCGGGGGGGCCCGGACCCTCTACGAGCAGTACTTC,CASSQGGGARTLYEQYF
TRBJ2-2,TRBD2,.,TRBV7-2,TGTGCCAGCAGCTTAGGCATACTAGCGGGAACGAACACCGGGGAGCTGTTTTTT,CASSLGILAGTNTGELFF
TRBJ1-2,.,.,TRBV6-5,TGTGCCAGCAGTTACTCGGGTCTAGGGGAAAACTATGGCTACACCTTC,CASSYSGLGENYGYTF
TRBJ1-5,.,.,TRBV2,TGTGCCAGCAGCGGAGGGGCTATCAATCAGCCCCAGCATTTT,CASSGGAINQPQHF
TRBJ1-4,.,.,TRBV2,TGTGCCAGCAGTGCAATGACAGGACCTAATGAAAAACTGTTTTTT,CASSAMTGPNEKLFF
TRBJ1-4,.,.,TRBV5-1,TGCGCCAGCAGCGTGACCCCCTCGGGTGAAAAACTGTTTTTT,CASSVTPSGEKLFF
TRBJ2-5,TRBD1,.,TRBV5-5,TGTGCCAGCAACAGGGGGCAGGGGTTGGAGACCCAGTACTTC,CASNRGQGLETQYF
TRBJ1-1,TRBD1,.,TRBV5-5,TGTGCCAGCAGCTTGGCGGGGGACAGGTCCGCTTTCTTT,CASSLAGDRSAFF
TRBJ2-5,.,.,TRBV9,TGTGCCAGCAGCGTTCAAGCCCTCGGGGAGACCCAGTACTTC,CASSVQALGETQYF
TRBJ2-7,TRBD2,.,TRBV3-1/TRBV3-2,TGTGCCAGCAGCCAGAATCGACTAGCGGAGCAGTACTTC,CASSQNRLAEQYF
TRBJ2-7,.,.,TRBV11-3,TGTGCCAGCAGCCTCTCTGGGCCCTACGAGCAGTACTTC,CASSLSGPYEQYF
TRBJ2-1,TRBD2,.,TRBV7-2,TGTGCCAGCAGCTCTGGTGGGACTAGCGCCTACAATGAGCAGTTCTTC,CASSSGGTSAYNEQFF
TRBJ2-3,TRBD1,.,TRBV12-3/TRBV12-4,TGTGCCAGCAGTCGGACAGGGGGAGATACGCAGTATTTT,CASSRTGGDTQYF
TRBJ1-4,.,.,TRBV19,TGTGCCAGTAGTCCCGACAGCAGAAATGAAAAACTGTTTTTT,CASSPDSRNEKLFF
TRBJ2-3,TRBD2,.,TRBV11-3,TGTGCCAGCAGGGAGGGACTAGGTGCAGATACGCAGTATTTT,CASREGLGADTQYF
TRBJ1-5,TRBD1,.,TRBV2,TGTGCCAGCAGGGGGGACAGTGACAATCAGCCCCAGCATTTT,CASRGDSDNQPQHF
TRBJ1-5,.,.,TRBV4-3,TGCGCCAGCAGCCAAGATCCCGTGAGCAATCAGCCCCAGCATTTT,CASSQDPVSNQPQHF
TRBJ2-1,.,.,TRBV6-5,TGTGCCAGCAGCACCCCGTCAGGGGACCACAATGAGCAGTTCTTC,CASSTPSGDHNEQFF
TRBJ2-7,TRBD2,.,TRBV5-5,TGTGCCAGCAGCCCAAAAAACGGGGGGGCCTACGAGCAGTACTTC,CASSPKNGGAYEQYF
TRBJ1-1,TRBD1,.,TRBV5-1,TGCGCCAGCAGCATAAACAGGGGTCGCACTGAAGCTTTCTTT,CASSINRGRTEAFF
TRBJ1-1,TRBD1,.,TRBV19,TGTGCCAGTAGTGCCCGGACAGGGAGGTCGAACACTGAAGCTTTCTTT,CASSARTGRSNTEAFF
TRBJ2-7,TRBD2,.,TRBV28,TGTGCCAGCAGTTCAGCGGGAAGCTACGAGCAGTACTTC,CASSSAGSYEQYF
TRBJ2-3,.,.,TRBV18,TGTGCCAGCTCACCACCGGCCGGGGTTGCCGATACGCAGTATTTT,CASSPPAGVADTQYF
TRBJ2-7,TRBD2,.,TRBV29-1,TGCAGCGTTGAAGTCCGTCGGACTAGCGGGAGGGCCGGAGGTCTATGGGAGCAGTACTTC,CSVEVRRTSGRAGGLWEQYF
TRBJ1-2,.,.,TRBV9,TGTGCCAGCAGCCCGACACCAGCCGTTAACTATGGCTACACCTTC,CASSPTPAVNYGYTF
TRBJ1-3,.,few,TRBV30,TGTGCCTGGAGCGGGGGACCTGGAAACACCATATATTTT,CAWSGGPGNTIYF
TRBJ2-6,TRBD2,.,TRBV9,TGTGCCAGCAGCGTCGACGGACTAGCGGACGATGTCTCTGGGGCCAACGTCCTGACTTTC,CASSVDGLADDVSGANVLTF
TRBJ1-2,.,few,TRBV9,TGTGCCAGCAGCGTAACAGGGAACTATGGCTACACCTTC,CASSVTGNYGYTF
TRBJ2-3,TRBD1,.,TRBV2,TGTGCCAGCAGTGGGGACAGGGGCGCAGATACGCAGTATTTT,CASSGDRGADTQYF
TRBJ1-5,TRBD1,.,TRBV5-8,TGTGCCAGCAGCCCAACGGGACAGGGCTTCTCTCAGCCCCAGCATTTT,CASSPTGQGFSQPQHF
TRBJ2-7,TRBD1,.,TRBV14,TGTGCCAGCAGCCCGGGGACAGCTACAAATTCCTACGAGCAGTACTTC,CASSPGTATNSYEQYF